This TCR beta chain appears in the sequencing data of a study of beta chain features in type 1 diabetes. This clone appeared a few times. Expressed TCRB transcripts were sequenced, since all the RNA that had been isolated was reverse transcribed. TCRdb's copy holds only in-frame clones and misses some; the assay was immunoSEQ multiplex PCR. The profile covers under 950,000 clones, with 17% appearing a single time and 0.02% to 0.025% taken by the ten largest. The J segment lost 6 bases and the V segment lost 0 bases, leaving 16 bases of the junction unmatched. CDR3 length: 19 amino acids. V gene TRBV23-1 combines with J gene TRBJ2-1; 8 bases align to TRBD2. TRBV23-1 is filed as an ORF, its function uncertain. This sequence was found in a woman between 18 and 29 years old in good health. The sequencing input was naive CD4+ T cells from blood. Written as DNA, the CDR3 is TGCGCCAGCAGTCAATCAAGCCAAACACTAGCGGAAGGGGGCAATGAGCAGTTCTTC. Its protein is CASSQSSQTLAEGGNEQFF.